Shown below are 25 T cell receptor beta chains from a single sample sequenced in a study of vaccination effects on CD4 cells after COVID-19. Sequencing was preceded by expansion of antigen-specific CD4+ T cells with viral peptide pools in the ViraFEST assay. At the end of approximately 10 days of culture, CD4+ T cells were isolated. As their vaccination, participants received two doses of either BNT162b2 or mRNA-1273. Antigens for these TCRs are unknown. Libraries were prepared by immunoSEQ multiplex PCR; TCRdb keeps only in-frame clonotypes and omits some of them. The profile shows 10,000 to 15,000 clones, roughly 70% of them singletons. The sequences come from CD4+ T cells from PBMCs cultured with SARS-CoV-2 spike peptides, collected after COVID-19 vaccination. The origin of the receptors is a human donor who received a COVID-19 vaccine.

The genes are TRBV7-2 and TRBJ1-2; possible D gene TRBD1, 6 bases. The V gene lost 5 bases and the J gene lost 4 bases, with 14 bases spanning the gap. The V gene's germline CDR1 is SGHTA and CDR2 FQGNSA. This CDR3 is built from 14 residues. In DNA form, the CDR3 reads TGTGCCAGCAGCCCCGGACAGATCTTCTATGGCTACACCTTC. Its protein product is CASSPGQIFYGYTF.

V gene TRBV7-2 combines with J gene TRBJ2-1; 9 nucleotides line up with TRBD1. Germline V gene sequence: CDR1 SGHTA, CDR2 FQGNSA. The CDR3 is 15 residues long. J gave up 9 bases and V 3 bases, and 9 bases lay outside the gene matches. Written as DNA, the CDR3 is TGTGCCAGCAGCTTCGGGACAGGGCCCCAGGGTGAGCAGTTCTTC. Protein: CASSFGTGPQGEQFF.

A word on this clone: The junction departs from the called germline gene at one end, perhaps through a read error. The chain recombines TRBV2 with TRBJ1-2; TRBD1 matches at 7 bases. Germline assignment: CDR1 SNHLY and CDR2 FYNNEI. The CDR3 is 11 amino acids. The CDR3 DNA reads TGTGCCAGCAGTGCCGACAGGGAAAGGGTCTTC. Protein product: CASSADRERVF.

This clone was detected a few times. The chain recombines TRBV5-1 with TRBJ1-2; 8 bases are shared with TRBD1. The CDR3 is 13 amino acids. From germline, CDR1 is SGHRS and CDR2 YFSETQ. V was pared by 4 bases and J by 3 bases, with 2 bases of the junction left unmatched. The DNA of the CDR3 is TGCGCCAGCAGCGTGGACAGGGACTATGGCTACACCTTC. Translated, it gives CASSVDRDYGYTF.

In this sample, this clone turned up a few times. DNA for the CDR3: TGCGCCAGCAGCCAAGTGGAGACAGGGGGATGGGGTGGCCGAGCTAACTATGGCTACACCTTC. Translated: CASSQVETGGWGGRANYGYTF. The chain is built from TRBV4-1 and TRBJ1-2; TRBD1 matches 9 bases. V shed 1 base and J 0 bases; nucleotides not matched to a gene: 18. Germline V gene lookup returns CDR1 MGHRA and CDR2 YSYEKL. The CDR3 has 21 amino acids.

The chain links TRBV14 to TRBJ1-3; no reliable D call. V dropped 2 bases and J dropped 0 bases, with 2 bases sitting between them. The length of the CDR3 is 13 residues. CDR1 and CDR2 from the germline V gene are SGHDN and FVKESK. CDR3: CASSQNSGNTIYF. CDR3 sequence (DNA): TGTGCCAGCAGCCAAAACTCTGGAAACACCATATATTTT. Supplemented by reference TRBV14 and TRBJ1-3, the full variable domain reads EAGVTQFPSHSVIEKGQTVTLRCDPISGHDNLYWYRRVMGKEIKFLLHFVKESKQDESGMPNNRFLAERTGGTYSTLKVQPAELEDSGVYFCASSQNSGNTIYFGEGSWLTVV.

This clone was seen a single time. The chain links TRBV2 to TRBJ2-1, with 9 nucleotides matching TRBD1. This CDR3 spans 15 amino acids. J was trimmed by 5 bases and V by 6 bases; bases with no gene match: 8. Germline CDR1 SNHLY, CDR2 FYNNEI. The CDR3 is CASRTGTGSNNEQFF. CDR3 bases: TGTGCCAGCAGAACCGGGACAGGGAGCAACAATGAGCAGTTCTTC.

The chain employs TRBV5-1 and TRBJ1-2; D is unresolved. Germline assignment: CDR1 SGHRS and CDR2 YFSETQ. The CDR3 totals 13 residues. V was trimmed by 0 bases and J by 6 bases, leaving 9 bases between them. This CDR3 is CASSLEAVDGYTF. The CDR3, as DNA: TGCGCCAGCAGCTTGGAGGCAGTGGATGGCTACACCTTC.

This sequence joins TRBV30 and TRBJ1-4; no definite D call. Germline V gives CDR1 GTSNPN, CDR2 SVGIG (reference sequence). The CDR3 runs 15 residues. V shed 4 bases and J shed 0 bases, with 12 bases lying between them. The CDR3, as DNA: TGTGCCTGGAACCATAACACTGCAACTAATGAAAAACTGTTTTTT. The encoded protein is CAWNHNTATNEKLFF. Drawing the rest from reference TRBV30 and TRBJ1-4, the complete variable domain is SQTIHQWPATLVQPVGSPLSLECTVEGTSNPNLYWYRQAAGRGLQLLFYSVGIGQISSEVPQNLSASRPQDRQFILSSKKLLLSDSGFYLCAWNHNTATNEKLFFGSGTQLSVL.

The V call is TRBV5-1, the J call TRBJ2-3, with D possibly matching TRBD2 (6 bases). Trimming took off 4 bases at V and 4 bases at J, with 10 bases between the two ends. The CDR3 sequence is 13 residues long. From germline, CDR1 is SGHRS and CDR2 YFSETQ. The DNA for the CDR3 is TGCGCCAGCAGCCCTTGGGGGGCAGATACGCAGTATTTT. The encoded protein is CASSPWGADTQYF.

The rearrangement joins TRBV5-6 to TRBJ1-4; D call uncertain. This CDR3 has 13 amino acids. V was clipped by 4 bases and J by 4 bases, with 8 bases between them. Germline V gene lookup returns CDR1 SGHDT and CDR2 YYEEEE. DNA for the CDR3: TGTGCCAGCAGCCTCAGGAATAATGAAAAACTGTTTTTT. Protein product: CASSLRNNEKLFF.

CDR3 sequence (DNA): TGTGCCAGCAGCCTAGGGGGAGGGTGGGGGAGCACAGATACGCAGTATTTT. Residues: CASSLGGGWGSTDTQYF. The rearrangement links TRBV11-2 to TRBJ2-3, with a tentative D call TRBD2 (7 bases). The length of the CDR3 is 17 residues. From germline, CDR1 is SGHAT and CDR2 FQNNGV. Trimming took off 5 bases at V and 0 bases at J, with 18 bases between the two ends.

This clone has only one observation. This sequence joins TRBV5-6 and TRBJ2-7, with TRBD1 as a possible D gene (6 bases). This CDR3 is 13 amino acids long. The germline V gene has CDR1 SGHDT and CDR2 YYEEEE. Trimming removed 5 bases at V and 3 bases at J, with 12 bases between. CDR3 loop: CASSPTGFYEQYF. In DNA form, the CDR3 reads TGTGCCAGCAGTCCCACAGGGTTCTACGAGCAGTACTTC.

V gene TRBV18 combines with J gene TRBJ2-7, with no clear D. The CDR3 is 13 residues long. The V and J ends lost 3 bases and 6 bases respectively, with 12 bases between them. CDR1 KGHSH and CDR2 LQKENI come from the germline V gene. The CDR3: CASSPSDSREQYF. DNA for the CDR3: TGTGCCAGCTCACCCTCCGACTCCCGCGAGCAGTACTTC.

This clone appeared a few times. The gene calls are TRBV7-9 and TRBJ1-1; D not resolved. Trimming left V 5 bases short and J 4 bases short, with 11 bases between. Germline V CDR1 and CDR2: SEHNR, FQNEAQ (reference sequence). CDR3 length equals 13 residues. CDR3 DNA: TGTGCCAGCAGCAAGTCGCGGGGCACTGAAGCTTTCTTT. This gives the protein CASSKSRGTEAFF.

The chain combines TRBV9 with TRBJ2-7; 7 nucleotides agree with TRBD1. Trimming took 4 bases from V and 5 from J; bases not matched to a gene: 9. CDR3 length: 14 residues. Germline lookup yields CDR1 SGDLS and CDR2 YYNGEE. CDR3 nucleotide sequence: TGTGCCAGCAGCCCCATGACAGGGATCCACGAGCAGTACTTC. As protein: CASSPMTGIHEQYF.

In this sample, this clone turned up once. V and J are TRBV7-2 and TRBJ2-2; tentative D call: TRBD1 (5 bases). V lost 2 bases, J lost 7 bases, and 14 bases lay in between. This CDR3 region has 15 residues. Germline values: CDR1 SGHTA, CDR2 FQGNSA. The CDR3 DNA reads as TGTGCCAGCAGCTTAATGACTGGGGCCGGCGGGGAGCTGTTTTTT. Translation gives CASSLMTGAGGELFF.

This chain uses TRBV6-5 with TRBJ1-3, with 7 bases aligning to TRBD1. J lost 0 bases, V lost 6 bases, and 5 bases had no gene match. The length of the CDR3 is 15 residues. Germline V gene lookup returns CDR1 MNHEY and CDR2 SVGAGI. The CDR3 sequence is CASRQGSSSGNTIYF. The CDR3, as DNA: TGTGCCAGCAGACAGGGGTCTTCCTCTGGAAACACCATATATTTT.

The rearrangement links TRBV30 to TRBJ2-7; possibly TRBD2 for D (6 bases). The CDR3 covers 12 residues. Germline V gene data show CDR1 as GTSNPN and CDR2 as SVGIG (reference sequence). V was shortened by 0 bases and J by 9 bases, with 12 bases between the two germline ends. CDR3: CAWSVPVGGQYF. The CDR3 DNA reads as TGTGCCTGGAGTGTACCCGTCGGGGGGCAGTACTTC. The whole variable domain, filled in from reference TRBV30 and TRBJ2-7, reads SQTIHQWPATLVQPVGSPLSLECTVEGTSNPNLYWYRQAAGRGLQLLFYSVGIGQISSEVPQNLSASRPQDRQFILSSKKLLLSDSGFYLCAWSVPVGGQYFGPGTRLTVT.

V usage is TRBV7-9 and J usage is TRBJ2-1; 7 positions agree with TRBD1. In germline, CDR1 is SEHNR, CDR2 FQNEAQ (reference sequence). The CDR3 extends over 15 amino acids. V shed 4 bases, J shed 3 bases, and the junction held 6 bases outside the gene matches. DNA of the CDR3: TGTGCCAGCAGCTCGGACAGGACGTTCTACAATGAGCAGTTCTTC. Its protein product is CASSSDRTFYNEQFF.

V is TRBV25-1 and J is TRBJ1-1; perhaps TRBD1 as D (5 bases). The CDR3 loop spans 16 amino acids. Germline CDR1 is MGHDK and CDR2 is SYGVNS. The V end lost 0 bases, the J end lost 1 base, and 12 bases lay between the germline ends. This chain's CDR3 is CASSEYFSGPNTEAFF. In nucleotides, the CDR3 is TGTGCCAGCAGTGAATATTTCTCGGGGCCGAACACTGAAGCTTTCTTT.

This clone has only a few counts. The chain combines TRBV5-5 with TRBJ1-4; D is ambiguous. The CDR3 runs to 15 residues. Per germline, CDR1 SGHKS and CDR2 YYEKEE (reference sequence). The ends were cut back, 2 bases at V and 0 bases at J, with 8 bases in the middle. The CDR3 bases are TGTGCCAGCAGCTTTTCTTCCGCAACTAATGAAAAACTGTTTTTT. It translates to CASSFSSATNEKLFF. Based on the CDR3 plus reference TRBV5-5 and TRBJ1-4, the full variable domain is DAGVTQSPTHLIKTRGQQVTLRCSPISGHKSVSWYQQVLGQGPQFIFQYYEKEERGRGNFPDRFSARQFPNYSSELNVNALLLGDSALYLCASSFSSATNEKLFFGSGTQLSVL.

In this sample, this clone turned up a few times. The chain couples TRBV5-4 to TRBJ2-1, with D perhaps matching TRBD1 (6 bases). V gave up 3 bases and J gave up 5 bases, with 15 bases separating them. CDR1 is SGHNT, CDR2 YYREEE, per germline (reference sequence). This CDR3 has 15 residues. The CDR3 sequence: CASSWWGNRDNEQFF. The CDR3 nucleotides are TGTGCCAGCAGCTGGTGGGGGAACAGGGACAATGAGCAGTTCTTC.

This clone was observed a handful of times. The genes are TRBV7-9 and TRBJ1-2; TRBD1 matches 7 bases. This CDR3 spans 15 amino acids. V lost 5 bases to trimming and J lost 4 bases; unmatched junction nucleotides: 10. The germline V gene has CDR1 SEHNR and CDR2 FQNEAQ (reference sequence). CDR3 protein: CASSLSRTGAYGYTF. CDR3 DNA sequence: TGTGCCAGCAGCCTTTCCCGGACAGGAGCCTATGGCTACACCTTC.

The CDR3 spells CSASPQGTGANVLTF. CDR3 nucleotide sequence: TGCAGTGCTAGTCCCCAGGGAACTGGGGCCAACGTCCTGACTTTC. The rearrangement links TRBV20-1 to TRBJ2-6; a possible D gene is TRBD1 (5 bases). CDR1 and CDR2 (germline): DFQATT, SNEGSKA (reference sequence). The CDR3 is 15 residues long. Trimming removed 3 bases at V and 2 bases at J, with 11 bases between.